This record covers a single TCR beta chain. As yet, its antigen is unknown. A read error may account for a junction end that differs from germline. This sample was included in a study of T cells in Graves' hyperthyroidism and ophthalmopathy. General study results and limits: Model predictions of ophthalmopathy came a median approximately 6.2 months before onset.

The study enrolled patients aged 18 to 65 with newly diagnosed hyperthyroidism of under 2 months' duration. The investigators amplified TCR beta CDR3 regions from RNA transcripts. HTBI primers were employed in a first-round RT-PCR of the TCR CDR3. TCRdb re-derived calls from the multiplex PCR reads in MiXCR, one entry per CDR3 protein. Among a few hundred thousand distinct CDR3 sequences listed, approximately 13% were seen once. The CDR3 sequence is 14 residues long. Germline V gives CDR1 GTSNPN, CDR2 SVGIG (reference sequence). This chain joins TRBV30 and TRBJ1-2; D perhaps matches TRBD1 (5 bases). This TCR came from a woman between 18 and 30 years old with Graves' hyperthyroidism. The specimen sequenced was blood. The CDR3 reads CAWSQGLGDYSYTF. In DNA, the CDR3 is TGTGCCTGGAGTCAGGGACTTGGGGACTATAGCTACACCTTC.